Listed below are T cell receptor beta chains from one sample, sequenced in a study of T cell responses to AZD1222 COVID-19 vaccine. The method was immunoSEQ multiplex PCR; TCRdb's version includes in-frame clones alone and lacks a portion of them. The repertoire holds around 94,000 clones, with around nine tenths as singletons. The starting material was peripheral blood, obtained on day 0 of AZD1222 vaccination. These receptors were collected from an adult in good health. Both conserved end residues are part of each CDR3.

V gene	J gene	CDR3 protein
TRBV7-3	TRBJ2-3	CASSSRSDTQYF
TRBV6-5	TRBJ1-1	CASARAGDATEAFF
TRBV25-1	TRBJ1-2	CASQGTGKKNYGYTF
TRBV5-1	TRBJ2-5	CASSLGSAGGQETQYF
TRBV6-5	TRBJ1-2	CASRDRAGYTF
TRBV16	TRBJ2-7	CASSQSGLAGSSYEQYF
TRBV4-1	TRBJ1-3	CASSQGEDTIYF
TRBV9	TRBJ2-1	CASSVDGVSYNEQFF
TRBV6-1	TRBJ2-4	CASSELIAGSNIQYF
TRBV21-1	TRBJ2-1	CASSKAEGLYNEQFF
TRBV11-2	TRBJ1-6	CASSLEGPSALHF
TRBV13	TRBJ1-1	CASILGRGTEAFF
TRBV28	TRBJ1-5	CASSFPRGDQPQHF
TRBV6-5	TRBJ1-1	CASSLGQGTEAFF
TRBV7-8	TRBJ1-1	CASSSFRGDTEAFF
TRBV28	TRBJ2-7	CASSIGGYEQYF